These T cell receptor beta chains were read from a single sample in a study of blood T cells in healthy people across ages. TCRdb re-called the 5' RACE reads through MiXCR, storing one row per CDR3 protein. The sample holds 850,000 to 1,300,000 distinct CDR3 sequences, more than 35% seen once. Material for sequencing was blood. These receptors originate from a woman aged 55-70 years in good health. Both conserved end residues are part of each CDR3.

J | V | CDR3
TRBJ2-1 | TRBV5-1 | CASKYRTGEANEQFF
TRBJ2-1 | TRBV9 | CASSVSSSGRMNNEQFF
TRBJ1-6 | TRBV15 | CATSRTDRRMYSPLHF
TRBJ2-7 | TRBV3-1 | CASSQDKLAGPVWGRGEQYF
TRBJ2-5 | TRBV11-2 | CASSSAGWQALQETQYF
TRBJ1-5 | TRBV6-6 | CASSYGRYSNQPQHF
TRBJ1-5 | TRBV27 | CATRPNSNQPQHF
TRBJ1-1 | TRBV9 | CASSVGGRAGAGEAFF
. | TRBV3-1 | CASSQDGYRGLEQYF
TRBJ2-7 | TRBV15 | CATSRGFEAGASYEQYF
TRBJ1-5 | TRBV12-3/TRBV12-4 | CASSFGGIFSNQPQHF
TRBJ1-3 | TRBV7-9 | CASSLGPVVNTIYF
TRBJ2-3 | TRBV7-2 | CASSLDGGVTDTQYF
TRBJ1-1 | TRBV20-1 | CSAAGSNTEAFF
TRBJ2-7 | TRBV7-2 | CASSLVGSGSIYEQYF
TRBJ1-1 | TRBV4-1 | CASSRLKAGGRGTEAFF
. | TRBV14 | CASSQWAQETQYF
TRBJ1-2 | TRBV7-3 | CASSIQGASGYTF
TRBJ2-1 | TRBV29-1 | CSVEDSGRGNEQFF
TRBJ2-7 | TRBV7-2 | CASSRPGPGYEQYF
TRBJ2-1 | TRBV14 | CASSQKYGALAGRYNEQFF
TRBJ2-4 | TRBV5-1 | CASSQRMTYERYF
TRBJ2-1 | TRBV28 | CAILGPNYNEQFF
TRBJ2-7 | TRBV7-9 | CASSLAPGLAPHEQYF
TRBJ2-2 | TRBV24-1 | CATSDARFGELFF
TRBJ1-1 | TRBV5-1 | CASSPQPGQGNTEAFF
TRBJ1-2 | TRBV4-3 | CASSQEPSSVDYTF
TRBJ2-5 | TRBV4-1 | CASSPGTSWETQYF
TRBJ2-1 | TRBV29-1 | CSVDSGRNYNEQFF
. | TRBV20-1 | CSANRDRGRQNEQYF
TRBJ2-7 | TRBV12-5 | CASGSQGGEQYF
TRBJ2-3 | TRBV20-1 | CSARGGPGNTDTQYF
TRBJ2-1 | TRBV10-2 | CASRPSGSFYNEQFF
TRBJ2-4 | TRBV21-1 | CASSKAPGGSQYF
TRBJ2-1 | TRBV27 | CASSLPGSYNEQFF
TRBJ2-3 | TRBV6-4 | CASSVLSSGSGTDTQYF
TRBJ2-7 | TRBV4-2 | CASSQGGLAGSYEQYF
TRBJ2-7 | TRBV10-3 | CAIGQAYGQYF
TRBJ1-4 | TRBV20-1 | CSARDLGQGGEKLFF
TRBJ2-7 | TRBV4-2 | CASSQDGGLAAPYEQYF
TRBJ2-7 | TRBV7-2 | CASSPRQGAVTYEQYF
TRBJ1-5 | TRBV24-1 | CATSDSAGSGNQPRHF
TRBJ1-1 | TRBV4-3 | CASSQDVGDGNTEAFF
TRBJ2-5 | TRBV12-3/TRBV12-4 | CATGTSGGLQETQYF
TRBJ2-1 | TRBV12-3/TRBV12-4 | CASSLWGSGDEQFF
TRBJ2-6 | TRBV24-1 | CATSVKRDISSDSNSGANVLTF
TRBJ2-2 | TRBV20-1 | CSARAMRTSENTGELFF
TRBJ2-5 | TRBV4-1 | CASSQDQGGGVSETQYF
TRBJ2-5 | TRBV5-1 | CASSLAGEREETQYF
TRBJ2-7 | TRBV7-9 | CASSSEQGYEQYF
TRBJ1-6 | TRBV3-1 | CASSLGPPSHLHF
TRBJ2-2 | TRBV7-9 | CASSLQTGVTGELFF
TRBJ1-4 | TRBV29-1 | CSVGRDYEKLFF
TRBJ2-5 | TRBV12-3/TRBV12-4 | CASSHLGQEETQYF
TRBJ1-1 | TRBV6-5 | CASSYLRQRNTEAFF
TRBJ2-5 | TRBV10-3 | CATKPGRSKETQYF
TRBJ2-7 | TRBV10-3 | CAISGTSSGIGQYF
TRBJ2-7 | TRBV6-2/TRBV6-3 | CASSIRLAAYEQYF
TRBJ2-1 | TRBV29-1 | CSGRDRVNSEQFF